Sequencing of this TCR beta chain was carried out in a study of T cells in women clearing cervical HPV infection. As for this clone: The read gets to within 3 residues of the CDR3 end, and the germline J gene fills in the rest.

Using immunoSEQ multiplex PCR, the repertoire was profiled, and TCRdb retains in-frame clones only, with some absent. Recorded here are about 48,000 clones; the top ten clones represent about 1.6%. The germline V gene has CDR1 LNHDA and CDR2 SQIVND (reference sequence). CDR3 length: 15 residues. The V gene lost 5 bases and the J gene lost 11 bases, with 19 bases spanning the gap. The receptor was derived from a woman between 18 and 70 years old with a cervical HPV16 infection that either progressed to CIN3+ or cleared (not recorded which). This chain joins TRBV19 and TRBJ1-6; tentative D call: TRBD1 (5 bases). The specimen was blood buffy coat. This CDR3 reads CASSPRGLRGAPLHF. CDR3 DNA (partial): TGTGCCAGTAGTCCCCGGGGGTTGCGAGGGGCACCC.